The 2 T cell receptor beta chains presented below share a single source sample, sequenced in a study of response to subunit inactivated influenza vaccine. TCRdb re-called the RT-PCR reads with MiXCR, one entry per CDR3 protein. The top ten clones hold around 14% of a sample with roughly 570,000 distinct CDR3 sequences, roughly 13% of them seen once. The sequences come from PBMCs from blood, collected roughly 47 days after vaccination. The receptors originated from a man aged 45-60 years who received an inactivated influenza vaccine.

This clonotype appeared a few times. V gene TRBV6-5 combines with J gene TRBJ1-5; D perhaps matches TRBD1 (5 bases). CDR3 size: 18 residues. Germline values: CDR1 MNHEY, CDR2 SVGAGI. Trimming cost V 2 bases and J 9 bases, with 26 bases left between them. The CDR3 DNA follows: TGTGCCAGCAGTTACGGGTCAATGTCCGGGGCCGGCGCCGGGCCCCAGCATTTT. Translating it yields CASSYGSMSGAGAGPQHF.

There are a few counts of this clonotype. This chain connects TRBV27 to TRBJ1-1; D is unresolved. This CDR3 region has 14 residues. With 8 bases removed from V and 4 bases from J, the gap between germline ends came to 17 bases. Germline values: CDR1 MNHEY, CDR2 SMNVEV (reference sequence). The CDR3: CASERRGEGTEAFF. CDR3 bases: TGTGCCAGCGAGAGACGGGGAGAGGGCACTGAAGCTTTCTTT.